These 2 T cell receptor beta chains were sequenced from one sample in a study of blood T cell repertoires in COVID-19. Using immunoSEQ multiplex PCR, the repertoire was profiled, and TCRdb retains in-frame clones only, with some absent. The sample contains 70,000 or so clones, under 95% of which appear only once. Sequences were obtained from peripheral blood. These receptors came from a human donor in a cohort sampled during active COVID-19.

This chain connects TRBV25-1 to TRBJ1-6, with D possibly matching TRBD1 (6 bases). V dropped 3 bases and J dropped 10 bases, with 13 bases sitting between them. The V gene's germline CDR1 is MGHDK and CDR2 SYGVNS. The CDR3 loop spans 14 amino acids. The CDR3 reads CASSEWQGQSPLHF. The CDR3 bases are TGTGCCAGCAGTGAGTGGCAGGGGCAATCACCCCTCCACTTT.

This sequence joins TRBV5-6 and TRBJ2-5; no definite D call. V gave up 2 bases and J gave up 5 bases, with 10 bases separating them. The CDR3 spans 13 residues. Germline V gene sequence: CDR1 SGHDT, CDR2 YYEEEE. CDR3 residues: CASSLDFGETQYF. DNA for the CDR3: TGTGCCAGCAGCTTAGACTTTGGGGAGACCCAGTACTTC. The full variable domain, rest sourced from reference TRBV5-6 and TRBJ2-5, is DAGVTQSPTHLIKTRGQQVTLRCSPKSGHDTVSWYQQALGQGPQFIFQYYEEEERQRGNFPDRFSGHQFPNYSSELNVNALLLGDSALYLCASSLDFGETQYFGPGTRLLVL.